The rows below give T cell receptor beta chains drawn from one sample of a study of CD8 T cells in ankylosing spondylitis. TCRdb re-derived calls from the 5' RACE reads in MiXCR, one entry per CDR3 protein. Here the sample spans approximately 180,000 distinct CDR3 sequences, 15% to 20% being singletons. The sample was blood, either unsorted or a sorted T cell fraction (not recorded which). The receptor source for this set is a male donor between 5 and 35 years old with ankylosing spondylitis or in good health (not recorded which). Both conserved end residues are part of each CDR3. D genes are given only for firm matches. Some rows mark clone size as missing; the rest say once, few, many or name a class of expanded clone.

clone_size,v_call,j_call,d_call,cdr3_nt,cdr3_aa
.,TRBV18,TRBJ1-2,TRBD1,TGTGCCAGCTCACCGGAGGGACAGGTCTATGGCTACACCTTC,CASSPEGQVYGYTF
.,TRBV6-6,TRBJ1-5,.,TGTGCCAGCAGTTCCCTCAGGGACCCTAGCAATCAGCCCCAGCATTTT,CASSSLRDPSNQPQHF
many,TRBV9,TRBJ2-5,.,TGTGCCAGCAGCGCTGGGCTAGCGAGACAAGAGACCCAGTACTTC,CASSAGLARQETQYF
many,TRBV2,TRBJ2-7,TRBD1,TGTGCCAGCATCCTAGCCCGGGACAGGGGACCTAGGGAGCAGTACTTC,CASILARDRGPREQYF
.,TRBV11-2,TRBJ2-4,TRBD1,TGTGCCAGCAGCTCAGGGACAGGGGGCTGGGCCAAAAACATTCAGTACTTC,CASSSGTGGWAKNIQYF
many,TRBV12-3/TRBV12-4,TRBJ1-6,.,TGTGCCAGCAGTTCTGGGGACCCTAATTCACCCCTCCACTTT,CASSSGDPNSPLHF
many,TRBV29-1,TRBJ2-5,TRBD1,TGCAGCGTTGATGGGACAGGGGTCTCGTACCAAGAGACCCAGTACTTC,CSVDGTGVSYQETQYF
many,TRBV30,TRBJ2-1,.,TGTGCCTGGAGTCCCAGGGGCCATGAGCAGTTCTTC,CAWSPRGHEQFF
many,TRBV14,TRBJ2-2,.,TGTGCCAGCAGCCAATGGATGGCCGGGGAGCTGTTTTTT,CASSQWMAGELFF
many,TRBV7-2,TRBJ2-5,TRBD2,TGTGCCAGCAGTTTAGCGGGAGGGCCGGAGACCCAGTACTTC,CASSLAGGPETQYF
many,TRBV11-2,TRBJ1-1,.,TGTGCCAGCAACCTTTTGGGGGCGGGGGAAGCTTTCTTT,CASNLLGAGEAFF
many,TRBV20-1,TRBJ2-4,.,TGCAGTGCCCAGATGACAGAAAAAAACATTCAGTACTTC,CSAQMTEKNIQYF
many,TRBV29-1,TRBJ1-2,.,TGCAGCGCCCTAGCTGGCTACACCTTC,CSALAGYTF
.,TRBV18,TRBJ1-6,.,TGTGCCAGCTCACCGGGGAACAAGTATAATTCACCCCTCCACTTT,CASSPGNKYNSPLHF
few,TRBV29-1,TRBJ2-1,TRBD1,TGCAGTACAGGGGGCATCTACAATGAGCAGTTCTTC,CSTGGIYNEQFF